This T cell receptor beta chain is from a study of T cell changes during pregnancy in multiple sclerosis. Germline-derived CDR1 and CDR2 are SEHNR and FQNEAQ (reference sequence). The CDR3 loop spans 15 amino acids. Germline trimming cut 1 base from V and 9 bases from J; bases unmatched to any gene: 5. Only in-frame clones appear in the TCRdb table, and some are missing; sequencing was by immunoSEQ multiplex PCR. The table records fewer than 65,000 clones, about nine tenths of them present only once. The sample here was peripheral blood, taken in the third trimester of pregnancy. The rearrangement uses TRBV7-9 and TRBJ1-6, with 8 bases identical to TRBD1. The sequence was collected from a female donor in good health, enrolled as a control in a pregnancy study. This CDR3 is CASSLGAGGGSPLHF. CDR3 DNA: TGTGCCAGCAGCTTAGGAGCAGGGGGCGGTTCACCCCTCCACTTT. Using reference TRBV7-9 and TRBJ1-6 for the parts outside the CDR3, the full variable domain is DTGVSQNPRHKITKRGQNVTFRCDPISEHNRLYWYRQTLGQGPEFLTYFQNEAQLEKSRLLSDRFSAERPKGSFSTLEIQRTEQGDSAMYLCASSLGAGGGSPLHFGNGTRLTVT.